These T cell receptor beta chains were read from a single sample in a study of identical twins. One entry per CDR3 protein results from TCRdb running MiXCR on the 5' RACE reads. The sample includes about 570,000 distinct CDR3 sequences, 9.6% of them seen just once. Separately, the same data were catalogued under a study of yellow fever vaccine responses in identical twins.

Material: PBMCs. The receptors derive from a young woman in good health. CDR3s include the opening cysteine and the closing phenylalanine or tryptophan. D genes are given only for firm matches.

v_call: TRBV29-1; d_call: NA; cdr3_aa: CSVRERVSEKLFF
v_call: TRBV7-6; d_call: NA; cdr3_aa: CASSLARSGISSYEQYF
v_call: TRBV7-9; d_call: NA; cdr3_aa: CASSLLGAETQYF
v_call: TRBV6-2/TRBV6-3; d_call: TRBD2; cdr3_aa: CATKRGASYEQYF
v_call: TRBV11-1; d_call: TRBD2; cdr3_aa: CASSSGLLAGGGEQFF
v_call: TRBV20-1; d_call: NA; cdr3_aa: CSAYLTSLFAGPQETQYF
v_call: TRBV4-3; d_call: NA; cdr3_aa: CASSQDRQVHTGELFF
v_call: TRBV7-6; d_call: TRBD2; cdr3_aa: CASSLGTSGENTGELFF
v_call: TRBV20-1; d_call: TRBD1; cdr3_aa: CSSRDRASGANVLTF
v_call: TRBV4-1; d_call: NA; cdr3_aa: CASSREDSNSGEQYF
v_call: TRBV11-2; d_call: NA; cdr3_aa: CASSLGGAGDVDTEAFF
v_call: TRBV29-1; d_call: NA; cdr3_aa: CSVAWTGTGELFF
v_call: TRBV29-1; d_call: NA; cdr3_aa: CSVEDLGAGEKLFF
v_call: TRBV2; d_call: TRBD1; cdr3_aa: CASSDPGQSPYEQYF
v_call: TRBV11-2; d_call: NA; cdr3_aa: CASNIAVSYEQYF
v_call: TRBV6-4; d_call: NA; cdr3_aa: CASRPGAGADTQYF
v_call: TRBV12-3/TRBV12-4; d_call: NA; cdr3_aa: CASSLALRLARSSYNEQFF
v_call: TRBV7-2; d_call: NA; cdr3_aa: CASSLGSVDTGELFF
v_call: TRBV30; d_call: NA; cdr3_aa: CACQVMNTEAFF
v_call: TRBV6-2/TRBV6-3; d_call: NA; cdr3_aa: CASSRMTGLQETQYF
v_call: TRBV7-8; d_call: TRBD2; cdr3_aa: CASSLLGESPLTSGRAWGYEQYF
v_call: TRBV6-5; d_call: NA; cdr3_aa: CASSYDLGLAEQYF